Included here is one T cell receptor (beta chain) sequence, with context. Its antigen is unidentified. PCR used 60 Vbeta primers and 13 Jbeta primers. Clones were read by immunoSEQ multiplex PCR, and TCRdb kept only the in-frame ones, dropping some. This sample has approximately 110,000 clones; about 74% occur once, and the top ten carry roughly 4.1%. Unmatched junction bases numbered 9, after V lost 8 bases and J lost 5 bases. The V gene's germline CDR1 is MNHNS and CDR2 SASEGT. CDR3 length equals 14 residues. This entry is derived from a study of cytomegalovirus exposure and HLA in healthy donors. At the level of the study: An early release of data contained approximately 85 million unique TCRs, which came from HLA-typed donors. Notes on the study in general: Indistinguishable V segments such as TRBV6-2 and TRBV6-3 were excluded. Among TCR beta chains of equal frequency, HLA-associated ones were more clonally expanded in a later analysis. According to reports, the classifier identified cytomegalovirus status with high specificity and sensitivity.

Source material: PBMCs. V and J are TRBV6-1 and TRBJ2-5; TRBD1 agrees at 9 bases. The clonotype was recovered from a woman aged 50 to 65 in good health and CMV-seropositive. In DNA, the CDR3 is TGTGCCAGCGGGGGGACAGGGTCAGGGGAGACCCAGTACTTC. Translated, it gives CASGGTGSGETQYF.